This T cell receptor beta chain was documented in a study of T cells after yellow fever vaccination. Broader study findings: Weaker overall, the secondary response nonetheless peaked faster (day 5 versus 15).

TCRdb processed the 5' RACE reads anew with MiXCR; each CDR3 protein has one entry. The sample carries hundreds of thousands of distinct CDR3 sequences, roughly an eighth recorded once. This clonotype has a handful of counts. No antigen is known for it. The sample was PBMCs, taken on the day of the yellow fever booster vaccination. The sequence came from a man aged 25 to 40 who received the YFV17D yellow fever vaccine.

The CDR3 protein is CASSPPYNSPLHF. For the CDR3, the DNA is TGTGCCAGCAGTCCACCGTATAATTCACCCCTCCACTTT. The chain is built from TRBV12-3 or TRBV12-4 and TRBJ1-6; no firm D call. Deletions cut 5 bases from V and 4 bases from J, with 6 bases between. The CDR3 totals 13 residues.